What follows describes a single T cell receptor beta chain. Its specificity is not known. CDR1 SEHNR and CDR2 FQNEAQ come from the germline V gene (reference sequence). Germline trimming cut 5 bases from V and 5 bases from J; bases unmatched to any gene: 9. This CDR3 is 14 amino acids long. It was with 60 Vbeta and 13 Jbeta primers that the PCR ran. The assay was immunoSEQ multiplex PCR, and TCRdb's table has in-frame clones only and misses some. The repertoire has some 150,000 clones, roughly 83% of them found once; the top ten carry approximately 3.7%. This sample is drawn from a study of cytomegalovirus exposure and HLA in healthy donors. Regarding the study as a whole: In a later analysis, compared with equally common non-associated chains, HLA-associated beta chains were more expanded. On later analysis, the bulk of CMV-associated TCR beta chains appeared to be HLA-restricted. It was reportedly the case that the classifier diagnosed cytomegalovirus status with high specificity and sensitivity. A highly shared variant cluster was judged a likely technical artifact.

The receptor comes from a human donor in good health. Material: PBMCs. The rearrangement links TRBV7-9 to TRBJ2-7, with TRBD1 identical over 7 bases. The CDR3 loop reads CASSAHRGLDEQYF. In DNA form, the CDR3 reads TGTGCCAGCAGCGCCCACAGGGGTCTGGACGAGCAGTACTTC.